A single sample is the source of the 9 T cell receptor beta chains below, sequenced in a study of blood T cell repertoires in COVID-19. Assay: immunoSEQ multiplex PCR; the TCRdb copy retains only in-frame clones and omits some. The data hold approximately 28,000 clones, with approximately 93% observed a single time. The material sequenced was peripheral blood. The source of these receptors is a woman aged 70 to 79 with COVID-19, enrolled during active disease.

The chain is built from TRBV6-1 and TRBJ2-3, with D tentatively TRBD1 (5 bases). The V end lost 2 bases, the J end lost 3 bases, and 9 bases lay between the germline ends. Per the germline V gene, CDR1 is MNHNS and CDR2 is SASEGT. The CDR3 contains 14 residues. CDR3 sequence reads: CASSERPGTDTQYF. Written as DNA, the CDR3 is TGTGCCAGCAGTGAACGGCCAGGGACAGATACGCAGTATTTT.

This clone was recorded once. The gene calls are TRBV18 and TRBJ1-1; 8 positions agree with TRBD1. J was trimmed by 3 bases and V by 5 bases; bases with no gene match: 8. The CDR3 is 15 residues long. Germline V gives CDR1 KGHSH, CDR2 LQKENI. CDR3 in DNA: TGTGCCAGCTCATTCGAAGGACAGGGCTACACTGAAGCTTTCTTT. It translates to CASSFEGQGYTEAFF.

Worth noting for this clone: One end of the junction does not line up with germline, which may come from a read error. The V gene is TRBV18, the J gene TRBJ2-7; D not resolved. Germline CDR1 KGHSH, CDR2 LQKENI. This CDR3 is built from 8 residues. The CDR3 nucleotides read TGCCCTACCTACGAGCAGTACTTC. Protein: CPTYEQYF.

This rearrangement joins TRBV6-5 to TRBJ2-1; 13 bases are shared with TRBD2. The ends lost 6 bases at V and 4 bases at J; junction bases unmatched: 3. This CDR3 comprises 15 residues. Germline lookup yields CDR1 MNHEY and CDR2 SVGAGI. As DNA, the CDR3 is TGTGCCAGCAGAGAGGGACTAGCGGGATACAATGAGCAGTTCTTC. Protein: CASREGLAGYNEQFF.

The V and J genes are TRBV4-1 and TRBJ1-5; 7 positions agree with TRBD1. The ends lost 2 bases at V and 3 bases at J; junction bases unmatched: 4. Germline loops: CDR1 MGHRA, CDR2 YSYEKL. The CDR3 contains 15 residues. The chain's CDR3 is CASSQPDRVNQPQHF. CDR3 coding DNA: TGCGCCAGCAGCCAACCCGACAGGGTCAATCAGCCCCAGCATTTT.

This chain links TRBV6-5 with TRBJ1-1; TRBD1 agrees at 9 bases. This CDR3 spans 13 amino acids. The junction had 6 bases not matched to a gene; V was cut back by 2 bases and J by 11 bases. Germline V gives CDR1 MNHEY, CDR2 SVGAGI. CDR3 protein: CASSYLGQGSAFF. Written as DNA, the CDR3 is TGTGCCAGCAGTTACCTCGGACAGGGGAGCGCTTTCTTT.

This chain connects TRBV19 to TRBJ1-1, with 7 bases fitting TRBD1. Germline CDR1 reads LNHDA; CDR2 reads SQIVND (reference sequence). The trim removed 2 bases at V and 4 bases at J, leaving 10 bases unmatched. The CDR3 runs 16 residues. The CDR3 DNA reads TGTGCCAGTAGTATAAGTGGGAACAGGGGAGGCACTGAAGCTTTCTTT. It specifies CASSISGNRGGTEAFF. Together with reference TRBV19 and TRBJ1-1, the CDR3 gives the full variable domain: DGGITQSPKYLFRKEGQNVTLSCEQNLNHDAMYWYRQDPGQGLRLIYYSQIVNDFQKGDIAEGYSVSREKKESFPLTVTSAQKNPTAFYLCASSISGNRGGTEAFFGQGTRLTVV.

The V and J genes are TRBV9 and TRBJ2-5; the D gene is possibly TRBD2 (5 bases). Germline V gene lookup returns CDR1 SGDLS and CDR2 YYNGEE. The V and J ends lost 2 bases and 4 bases respectively, with 12 bases between them. This CDR3 is 14 amino acids long. The CDR3 DNA reads as TGTGCCAGCAGCGTTACTAGTGCGATAGAGACCCAGTACTTC. It codes for CASSVTSAIETQYF.

The rearrangement joins TRBV30 to TRBJ1-1, with D unclear. The germline V and J ends were trimmed by 2 bases and 5 bases, with 15 bases remaining between them. CDR3 length: 14 amino acids. Germline loops: CDR1 GTSNPN, CDR2 SVGIG (reference sequence). The CDR3 bases are TGTGCCTGGAGTTCGGTACCGCAGAGGACTGAAGCTTTCTTT. Translation: CAWSSVPQRTEAFF.